Listed below are T cell receptor beta chains from one sample, sequenced in a study of shared clonotypes between healthy human individuals. Sequencing was performed with immunoSEQ multiplex PCR; in TCRdb, only in-frame clones are kept and a portion is missing. The sample includes millions of clones, over 85% seen only once; the top ten take 0.13% to 0.15%. Material: naive CD4+ T cells sorted from blood. These receptors were collected from a man younger than 30 in good health. The CDR3 runs from the conserved cysteine through the conserved F or W. D genes are given only for firm matches. Not all rows give a size; the values are once, few, many and, for expanded clones, a class.

size: few
V: TRBV19
D: TRBD1
J: TRBJ1-3
CDR3: CASFDRGLSGNTIYF
DNA: TGTGCCAGTTTCGACAGGGGACTCTCTGGAAACACCATATATTTT

size: NA
V: TRBV5-4
D: NA
J: TRBJ2-2
CDR3: CASSSYYTGELFF
DNA: TGTGCCAGCAGCTCTTATTACACCGGGGAGCTGTTTTTT

size: once
V: TRBV9
D: NA
J: TRBJ2-3
CDR3: CASSDLTSTDTQYF
DNA: TGTGCCAGCAGTGATCTGACTAGCACAGATACGCAGTATTTT

size: NA
V: TRBV27
D: NA
J: TRBJ2-3
CDR3: CASSLQGQGTQYF
DNA: TGTGCCAGCAGTTTGCAGGGTCAAGGTACGCAGTATTTT

size: NA
V: TRBV4-1
D: TRBD2
J: TRBJ2-1
CDR3: CASSRSGSGSYNEQFF
DNA: TGCGCCAGCAGCCGAAGCGGGAGTGGATCCTACAATGAGCAGTTCTTC

size: NA
V: TRBV7-2
D: TRBD1
J: TRBJ1-4
CDR3: CASSLGGGREKLFF
DNA: TGTGCCAGCAGCTTAGGAGGGGGCAGGGAAAAACTGTTTTTT

size: NA
V: TRBV21-1
D: NA
J: TRBJ1-4
CDR3: CASSENSKTGKREKLFF
DNA: TGTGCCAGCAGTGAAAATTCAAAGACAGGGAAGAGAGAAAAACTGTTTTTT

size: few
V: TRBV30
D: NA
J: TRBJ1-5
CDR3: CAWSVTGPQHF
DNA: TGTGCCTGGAGTGTAACGGGGCCCCAGCATTTT

size: once
V: TRBV6-1
D: NA
J: TRBJ1-5
CDR3: CASLERVNNQPQHF
DNA: TGTGCCAGTTTGGAGAGGGTTAATAATCAGCCCCAGCATTTT

size: NA
V: TRBV19
D: NA
J: TRBJ2-5
CDR3: CASSDRQTQETQYF
DNA: TGTGCCAGTAGTGACCGACAGACTCAAGAGACCCAGTACTTC

size: NA
V: TRBV28
D: NA
J: TRBJ1-5
CDR3: CASSFPHQPPQHF
DNA: TGTGCCAGCAGTTTCCCTCATCAACCGCCCCAGCATTTT

size: few
V: TRBV18
D: NA
J: TRBJ1-2
CDR3: CASSPNRNYGYTF
DNA: TGTGCCAGCTCACCGAACAGGAACTATGGCTACACCTTC

size: NA
V: TRBV2
D: TRBD2
J: TRBJ2-5
CDR3: CASSVVTSGGYNQETQYF
DNA: TGTGCCAGCAGTGTAGTGACTAGCGGGGGGTACAACCAAGAGACCCAGTACTTC

size: NA
V: TRBV6-5
D: NA
J: TRBJ2-3
CDR3: CASRTAGTDTQYF
DNA: TGTGCCAGCAGGACGGCAGGCACAGATACGCAGTATTTT

size: NA
V: TRBV30
D: NA
J: TRBJ2-1
CDR3: CAWSVPELNYNEQFF
DNA: TGTGCCTGGAGTGTACCGGAATTGAACTACAATGAGCAGTTCTTC

size: NA
V: TRBV5-4
D: NA
J: TRBJ2-7
CDR3: CASSSTGGRSNYEQYF
DNA: TGTGCCAGCAGCTCGACGGGGGGCAGGAGCAACTACGAGCAGTACTTC

size: NA
V: TRBV7-9
D: NA
J: TRBJ1-3
CDR3: CASSSGIYVGNTIYF
DNA: TGTGCCAGCAGCTCGGGTATCTACGTTGGAAACACCATATATTTT

size: NA
V: TRBV6-1
D: NA
J: TRBJ1-4
CDR3: CASRSAGAGEKLFF
DNA: TGTGCCAGCAGATCGGCGGGGGCAGGTGAAAAACTGTTTTTT

size: NA
V: TRBV5-6
D: TRBD1
J: TRBJ2-2
CDR3: CASSLRGGTGITGELFF
DNA: TGTGCCAGCAGCTTAAGAGGCGGGACAGGGATCACCGGGGAGCTGTTTTTT

size: once
V: TRBV5-1
D: NA
J: TRBJ2-1
CDR3: CASSLTASSYNEQFF
DNA: TGCGCCAGCAGCCTGACAGCTAGCTCCTACAATGAGCAGTTCTTC

size: NA
V: TRBV18
D: NA
J: TRBJ1-1
CDR3: CASSPLGTANTEAFF
DNA: TGTGCCAGCTCACCACTCGGGACGGCGAACACTGAAGCTTTCTTT

size: NA
V: TRBV11-3
D: TRBD2
J: TRBJ2-5
CDR3: CASSLDRLTSGTKETQYF
DNA: TGTGCCAGCAGCTTAGATAGGCTGACTAGCGGGACAAAAGAGACCCAGTACTTC

size: NA
V: TRBV6-5
D: NA
J: TRBJ2-5
CDR3: CASSSPRVQETQYF
DNA: TGTGCCAGCAGTTCCCCCAGGGTACAAGAGACCCAGTACTTC

size: NA
V: TRBV5-1
D: TRBD1
J: TRBJ1-1
CDR3: CASSVDRQNTEAFF
DNA: TGCGCTAGCAGCGTGGACAGGCAGAACACTGAAGCTTTCTTT

size: NA
V: TRBV5-5
D: NA
J: TRBJ1-3
CDR3: CASSLGDPGNTIYF
DNA: TGTGCCAGCAGCTTGGGGGATCCAGGAAACACCATATATTTT

size: once
V: TRBV4-1
D: NA
J: TRBJ2-5
CDR3: CASSPTIKYQETQYF
DNA: TGCGCCAGCAGCCCGACTATTAAGTACCAAGAGACCCAGTACTTC

size: NA
V: TRBV27
D: NA
J: TRBJ1-2
CDR3: CASSPNTDYGYTF
DNA: TGTGCCAGCAGTCCTAATACGGACTATGGCTACACCTTC

size: NA
V: TRBV28
D: TRBD1
J: TRBJ1-2
CDR3: CASRLGSAGQGTYGYTF
DNA: TGTGCCAGCAGACTCGGTTCAGCGGGACAGGGGACGTATGGCTACACCTTC

size: NA
V: TRBV4-1
D: NA
J: TRBJ2-1
CDR3: CASSQSGQGNEQFF
DNA: TGCGCCAGCAGCCAATCAGGTCAGGGCAATGAGCAGTTCTTC

size: NA
V: TRBV7-9
D: NA
J: TRBJ1-5
CDR3: CASSETGNQPQHF
DNA: TGTGCCAGCAGCGAGACAGGCAATCAGCCCCAGCATTTT

size: NA
V: TRBV11-2
D: NA
J: TRBJ2-5
CDR3: CASSLLTASETQYF
DNA: TGTGCCAGCAGCTTATTAACGGCCTCGGAGACCCAGTACTTC

size: NA
V: TRBV14
D: NA
J: TRBJ1-4
CDR3: CASRVGRPDPTNEKLFF
DNA: TGTGCCAGCAGGGTTGGCAGACCTGACCCAACTAATGAAAAACTGTTTTTT

size: NA
V: TRBV29-1
D: NA
J: TRBJ1-2
CDR3: CRHRCDRRDYTF
DNA: TGCAGGCACAGGTGCGATAGGAGGGACTACACCTTC

size: once
V: TRBV18
D: NA
J: TRBJ2-5
CDR3: CASSPAGGETQYF
DNA: TGTGCCAGCTCACCGGCAGGGGGGGAGACCCAGTACTTC

size: NA
V: TRBV5-1
D: TRBD1
J: TRBJ2-5
CDR3: CASTRPFDRAGGETQYF
DNA: TGCGCCAGCACCCGGCCGTTTGACAGGGCCGGAGGAGAGACCCAGTACTTC

size: NA
V: TRBV28
D: TRBD1
J: TRBJ2-1
CDR3: CASSDTGGNYNEQFF
DNA: TGTGCCAGCAGCGATACAGGGGGCAATTACAATGAGCAGTTCTTC

size: NA
V: TRBV5-1
D: TRBD2
J: TRBJ2-5
CDR3: CASSLTSGQETQYF
DNA: TGCGCCAGCAGCTTGACTAGCGGACAAGAGACCCAGTACTTC

size: NA
V: TRBV5-1
D: TRBD2
J: TRBJ2-5
CDR3: CASIDSGSSGETQYF
DNA: TGCGCCAGCATAGATAGCGGGAGTTCGGGGGAGACCCAGTACTTC

size: NA
V: TRBV30
D: TRBD2
J: TRBJ2-2
CDR3: CAWSRVITSGTNTGELFF
DNA: TGTGCCTGGAGTAGAGTGATCACTAGCGGAACGAACACCGGGGAGCTGTTTTTT

size: NA
V: TRBV6-6
D: NA
J: TRBJ2-3
CDR3: CASRSGADTQYF
DNA: TGTGCCAGCAGATCAGGTGCAGATACGCAGTATTTT

size: NA
V: TRBV5-1
D: TRBD2
J: TRBJ2-7
CDR3: CASSLAVAGVSSSYEQYF
DNA: TGCGCCAGCAGCTTGGCGGTAGCGGGAGTGTCAAGCTCCTACGAGCAGTACTTC

size: NA
V: TRBV10-3
D: TRBD1
J: TRBJ1-1
CDR3: CAITGQGANTEAFF
DNA: TGTGCCATCACAGGACAGGGGGCCAACACTGAAGCTTTCTTT

size: NA
V: TRBV5-1
D: NA
J: TRBJ1-1
CDR3: CASSLGLGGEAFF
DNA: TGCGCCAGCAGCTTGGGCCTAGGGGGTGAAGCTTTCTTT

size: NA
V: TRBV15
D: NA
J: TRBJ1-3
CDR3: CATSRDRVGGNTIYF
DNA: TGTGCCACCAGCAGAGACAGGGTGGGAGGAAACACCATATATTTT

size: NA
V: TRBV6-1
D: TRBD2
J: TRBJ2-3
CDR3: CASSETSGGPTDTQYF
DNA: TGTGCCAGCAGTGAGACTAGCGGGGGGCCCACAGATACGCAGTATTTT

size: NA
V: TRBV6-6
D: NA
J: TRBJ2-1
CDR3: CASSYAGNEQFF
DNA: TGTGCCAGCAGTTACGCTGGGAATGAGCAGTTCTTC

size: NA
V: TRBV18
D: NA
J: TRBJ2-5
CDR3: CASSGPQETQYF
DNA: TGTGCCAGCTCGGGCCCGCAAGAGACCCAGTACTTC

size: NA
V: TRBV30
D: TRBD1
J: TRBJ1-2
CDR3: CAWSVRDRSGYTF
DNA: TGTGCCTGGAGTGTAAGGGACAGAAGTGGCTACACCTTC

size: NA
V: TRBV29-1
D: NA
J: TRBJ2-3
CDR3: CSARQGILWTDTQYF
DNA: TGCAGCGCCCGCCAGGGGATTTTGTGGACAGATACGCAGTATTTT

size: NA
V: TRBV28
D: TRBD1
J: TRBJ1-5
CDR3: CASTGTGGAGSGNQPQHF
DNA: TGTGCCAGCACAGGGACAGGGGGCGCAGGTAGCGGCAATCAGCCCCAGCATTTT

size: NA
V: TRBV6-5
D: TRBD1
J: TRBJ1-3
CDR3: CASSRDRTNTIYF
DNA: TGTGCCAGCAGCCGGGACAGGACGAACACCATATATTTT